Listed below are T cell receptor beta chains from one sample, sequenced in a study of chemoradiotherapy in HPV16-positive cancers. The data were produced by immunoSEQ multiplex PCR, yet TCRdb's version contains in-frame clones alone and is incomplete. The table lists approximately 12,000 clones, 55% to 65% of them singletons, with around 21% in the top ten. This specimen was acquired from a patient who underwent chemoradiotherapy. These receptors all stem from a human donor with HPV-associated anogenital cancer. Each CDR3 is given with its conserved first and last residue. Each record gives: V gene, J gene, clone size, D gene, CDR3 protein, CDR3 DNA. The D gene is left open where the match is weak. Not all rows give a size; the values are once, few, many and, for expanded clones, a class.

V: TRBV7-8; J: TRBJ1-5; size: NA; D: TRBD1; CDR3: CASSSDRNQPQHF; DNA: TGTGCCAGCAGCTCGGACAGGAATCAGCCCCAGCATTTT
V: TRBV28; J: TRBJ1-3; size: NA; D: NA; CDR3: CASSTRAGRTGNTIYF; DNA: TGTGCCAGCAGTACCAGGGCCGGGAGGACTGGAAACACCATATATTTT
V: TRBV7-2; J: TRBJ1-2; size: NA; D: NA; CDR3: CASSPRRVANYGYTF; DNA: TGTGCCAGCAGCCCCCGTAGGGTGGCTAACTATGGCTACACCTTC
V: TRBV30; J: TRBJ1-2; size: NA; D: TRBD1; CDR3: CAWSRSGQGGGGYTF; DNA: TGTGCCTGGAGCCGATCAGGACAGGGTGGAGGTGGCTACACCTTC
V: TRBV9; J: TRBJ2-3; size: medium-sized; D: NA; CDR3: CASSVAGSRTDTQYF; DNA: TGTGCCAGCAGCGTAGCCGGATCCCGCACAGATACGCAGTATTTT
V: TRBV19; J: TRBJ1-5; size: NA; D: NA; CDR3: CASNNGPQHF; DNA: TGTGCCAGTAACAATGGGCCCCAGCATTTT
V: TRBV5-4; J: TRBJ2-3; size: NA; D: TRBD2; CDR3: CASSLSGGTDTQYF; DNA: TGTGCCAGCAGCTTGAGCGGGGGCACAGATACGCAGTATTTT
V: TRBV7-6; J: TRBJ2-3; size: NA; D: NA; CDR3: CASSLGGMSTDTQYF; DNA: TGTGCCAGCAGCTTAGGGGGGATGTCAACAGATACGCAGTATTTT
V: TRBV7-8; J: TRBJ1-6; size: NA; D: TRBD1; CDR3: CASSLQGDRGSPLHF; DNA: TGTGCCAGCAGCCTTCAAGGGGACAGGGGTTCACCCCTCCACTTT
V: TRBV29-1; J: TRBJ2-2; size: NA; D: TRBD2; CDR3: CSVGGLAGGPKAGELFF; DNA: TGCAGCGTTGGGGGACTAGCGGGGGGGCCGAAGGCCGGGGAGCTGTTTTTT
V: TRBV5-6; J: TRBJ1-5; size: NA; D: NA; CDR3: CASSSDRIGGQPQHF; DNA: TGTGCCAGCAGTTCGGACAGAATCGGTGGTCAGCCCCAGCATTTT
V: TRBV2; J: TRBJ1-2; size: NA; D: NA; CDR3: CASRTTGANYGYTF; DNA: TGTGCCAGCAGAACAACAGGCGCGAACTATGGCTACACCTTC
V: TRBV18; J: TRBJ2-2; size: few; D: NA; CDR3: CASSPRSGELFF; DNA: TGTGCCAGCTCACCACGGTCCGGGGAGCTGTTTTTT
V: TRBV2; J: TRBJ1-2; size: few; D: TRBD1; CDR3: CASSSDRAYGYTF; DNA: TGTGCCAGCAGTTCTGACAGGGCCTATGGCTACACCTTC
V: TRBV9; J: TRBJ1-1; size: NA; D: NA; CDR3: CASSVDNAREAFF; DNA: TGTGCCAGCAGCGTAGATAACGCCCGTGAAGCTTTCTTT
V: TRBV5-1; J: TRBJ2-7; size: NA; D: TRBD2; CDR3: CASSGRDSGGLFYEQYF; DNA: TGCGCCAGCAGCGGGCGAGATAGCGGGGGGTTATTCTACGAGCAGTACTTC
V: TRBV18; J: TRBJ2-1; size: NA; D: NA; CDR3: CASSPPDSILYNEQFF; DNA: TGTGCCAGCTCACCACCGGACAGCATCCTCTACAATGAGCAGTTCTTC
V: TRBV19; J: TRBJ2-3; size: once; D: TRBD1; CDR3: CASSLTGSTADTQYF; DNA: TGTGCCAGTAGTTTGACAGGGAGCACGGCAGATACGCAGTATTTT